The clone carrying this TCR beta chain has only one observation. Per the original data handling: Amplified reference gene primers provided the basis for estimating nucleated cell counts. Produced via immunoSEQ multiplex PCR; TCRdb's table is partial and in-frame only. That table is the source of V, J and clone size, and D and trimming were worked out from the DNA. The sample consists of 95,000 to 150,000 clones, 75% to 85% of them appearing once. The record originates from a study of blood T cell repertoires in COVID-19. Study details: There were acute and convalescent COVID-19 samples, and they came from the United States, Italy and Spain. Nucleic acid was either cDNA or gDNA, and it came from T cells, B-cell-depleted T cells, or PBMCs.

V gave up 3 bases and J gave up 9 bases, with 7 bases separating them. Germline loops: CDR1 LGHDT, CDR2 YNNKEL (reference sequence). This CDR3 region has 11 residues. This TCR came from a human donor in a cohort sampled during active COVID-19. V gene TRBV3-1 (or the pseudogene TRBV3-2) combines with J gene TRBJ2-3; D is undetermined. The sequencing sample was made of peripheral blood. The CDR3 region is CASSHGRTQYF. The CDR3 DNA reads as TGTGCCAGCAGCCACGGTCGAACGCAGTATTTT.